This entry concerns a single TCR beta chain. Its matching antigen is unknown. Here immunoSEQ multiplex PCR was the method, and the copy in TCRdb shows in-frame clones only, minus some. The sample contains about 100,000 clones, around 90% of which appear only once. Germline assignment: CDR1 SGHTA and CDR2 FQGNSA. CDR3 length: 15 residues. V was clipped by 5 bases and J by 7 bases, with 15 bases between them. The sample is drawn from a study of T cell responses to AZD1222 COVID-19 vaccine. Study-level results: Repertoires were sampled only after the peak T cell response. Donors, mostly white British, included more females; clonal diversity was possibly underestimated. Vaccine-associated CD4 TCRs ranged over spike, dominating at 160-218 and 743-854. Reportedly, close to half of spike-specific TCRs are directed against unmutated variant regions.

This receptor was identified in an adult in good health. The material sequenced was peripheral blood, taken on day 0 of AZD1222 vaccination. V is TRBV7-2 and J is TRBJ1-6; TRBD1 might be the D (5 bases). In nucleotides, the CDR3 is TGTGCCAGCAGCCTATCGGCAGGGAGGAATTCACCCCTCCACTTT. Its protein is CASSLSAGRNSPLHF.